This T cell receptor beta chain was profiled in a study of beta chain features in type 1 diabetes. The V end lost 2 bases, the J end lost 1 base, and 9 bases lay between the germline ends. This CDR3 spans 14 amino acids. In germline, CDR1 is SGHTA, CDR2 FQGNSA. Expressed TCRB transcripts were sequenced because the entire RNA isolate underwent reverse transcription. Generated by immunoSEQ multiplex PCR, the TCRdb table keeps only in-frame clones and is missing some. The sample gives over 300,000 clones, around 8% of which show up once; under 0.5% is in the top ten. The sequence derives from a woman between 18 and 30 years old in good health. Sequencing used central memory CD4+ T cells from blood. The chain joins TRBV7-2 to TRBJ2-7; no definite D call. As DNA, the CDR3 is TGTGCCAGCAGCTTAAAGGGCAGGTCCTACGAGCAGTACTTC. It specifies CASSLKGRSYEQYF.